These 7 T cell receptor beta chains were all obtained from the same sample, sequenced in a study of T cells in Graves' hyperthyroidism and ophthalmopathy. Amplification yielded TCR beta CDR3 regions, with RNA transcripts as the source. An initial round of RT-PCR targeting the TCR CDR3 relied on the HTBI primer set. TCRdb reanalysed the multiplex PCR reads using MiXCR and keeps one entry per CDR3 protein. This sample carries 500,000 to 750,000 distinct CDR3 sequences, about 45% of them seen once, and the ten largest clones take more than 7%. The specimen sequenced was peripheral blood or thyroid tissue (not recorded which). The origin of the receptors is a woman aged 18-29 years with Graves' hyperthyroidism.

This clonotype was observed many times. This chain joins TRBV5-1 and TRBJ2-6, with a weak D call TRBD2 (5 bases). The CDR3 runs to 14 residues. From germline, CDR1 is SGHRS and CDR2 YFSETQ. Trimming cost V 6 bases and J 1 base, with 8 bases left between them. The CDR3, as DNA: TGCGCCAGCAAAGACTATTCTGGGGCCAACGTCCTGACTTTC. It encodes CASKDYSGANVLTF. The full variable domain, completed using reference TRBV5-1 and TRBJ2-6, is KAGVTQTPRYLIKTRGQQVTLSCSPISGHRSVSWYQQTPGQGLQFLFEYFSETQRNKGNFPGRFSGRQFSNSRSEMNVSTLELGDSALYLCASKDYSGANVLTFGAGSRLTVL.

The gene calls are TRBV7-3 and TRBJ1-6, with a tentative D call TRBD1 (5 bases). This CDR3 has 17 amino acids. The germline V gene has CDR1 SGHTA and CDR2 FQGTGA. Trimming removed 5 bases at V and 1 base at J, with 15 bases between. CDR3 coding DNA: TGTGCCAGCAGCCTTGGGGGGGTTGTTTCCTATAATTCACCCCTCCACTTT. Its translation is CASSLGGVVSYNSPLHF. The full variable domain, rest sourced from reference TRBV7-3 and TRBJ1-6, is GAGVSQTPSNKVTEKGKYVELRCDPISGHTALYWYRQSLGQGPEFLIYFQGTGAADDSGLPNDRFFAVRPEGSVSTLKIQRTERGDSAVYLCASSLGGVVSYNSPLHFGNGTRLTVT.

This clonotype was observed a few times. The gene calls are TRBV2 and TRBJ2-2, with D perhaps matching TRBD1 (5 bases). The CDR3 is 14 residues long. Germline V gene lookup returns CDR1 SNHLY and CDR2 FYNNEI. V was shortened by 6 bases and J by 1 base, with 9 bases between the two germline ends. The CDR3 loop reads CASRGAVNTGELFF. The CDR3 DNA is TGTGCCAGCAGAGGGGCGGTGAACACCGGGGAGCTGTTTTTT. The complete variable domain, with remaining parts taken from reference TRBV2 and TRBJ2-2, reads EPEVTQTPSHQVTQMGQEVILRCVPISNHLYFYWYRQILGQKVEFLVSFYNNEISEKSEIFDDQFSVERPDGSNFTLKIRSTKLEDSAMYFCASRGAVNTGELFFGEGSRLTVL.

CDR3 protein: CSATGSWHTDTQYF. The CDR3 nucleotides read TGCAGTGCTACCGGTAGCTGGCACACAGATACGCAGTATTTT. The rearrangement joins TRBV20-1 to TRBJ2-3; D uncertain. Germline loops: CDR1 DFQATT, CDR2 SNEGSKA (reference sequence). Trimming removed 4 bases from V and 2 bases from J, with 13 bases in between. This CDR3 is built from 14 residues.

This clonotype was seen repeatedly, ten times or more. This chain uses TRBV19 with TRBJ2-2; TRBD1 matches at 9 bases. There are 16 residues in the CDR3. Germline V gene sequence: CDR1 LNHDA, CDR2 SQIVND (reference sequence). V shed 5 bases, J shed 3 bases, and the junction held 7 bases outside the gene matches. The CDR3 DNA reads as TGTGCCAGTAGTCGCTTGTGGACAGGGGACACCGGGGAGCTGTTTTTT. Its translation: CASSRLWTGDTGELFF.

The chain uses TRBV29-1 and TRBJ2-3; D is ambiguous. CDR3 length: 11 amino acids. CDR1 and CDR2 from the germline V gene are SQVTM and ANQGSEA. The CDR3 nucleotides are TGCAGTGTCTTGCCCACAGATACGCAGTATTTT. This codes for CSVLPTDTQYF.

The chain links TRBV2 to TRBJ1-1; 7 bases align to TRBD1. Germline CDR1 and CDR2: SNHLY and FYNNEI. V lost 7 bases, J lost 1 base, and 12 bases stayed unmatched. The CDR3 runs 16 residues. The CDR3 nucleotides read TGTGCCAGCAAAGTGGGAGGACAGGAGACGAACACTGAAGCTTTCTTT. Amino acid sequence: CASKVGGQETNTEAFF. The full variable domain, with the rest looked up from reference TRBV2 and TRBJ1-1, is EPEVTQTPSHQVTQMGQEVILRCVPISNHLYFYWYRQILGQKVEFLVSFYNNEISEKSEIFDDQFSVERPDGSNFTLKIRSTKLEDSAMYFCASKVGGQETNTEAFFGQGTRLTVV.